Listed below are T cell receptor beta chains from one sample, sequenced in a study of T cell repertoires in cytomegalovirus infection. For these TCRs, the target antigens are not known. A single record per CDR3 protein comes from TCRdb applying MiXCR to the reads. The sample includes roughly 800,000 distinct CDR3 sequences, 25% to 30% of them seen just once. The starting material was cultured CD8+ T cells from PBMCs, obtained from culture after CMV antigen stimulation. Receptors were obtained from a human donor in good health (CMV status not recorded). Some clones in this sample may be carry-over from other donors' samples. CDR3s include the opening cysteine and the closing phenylalanine or tryptophan. The D gene is left open where the match is weak. Rows may omit the clone size; those that give it use once, few, many or a size class.

v_gene	abundance	d_gene	j_gene	CDR3aa	CDR3nt
TRBV6-2/TRBV6-3	.	TRBD2	TRBJ2-2	CASRPLAGGIYTGELFF	TGTGCCAGCAGACCACTAGCGGGGGGGATATACACCGGGGAGCTGTTTTTT
TRBV20-1	.	TRBD1	TRBJ1-6	CSYQDRAHNSPLHF	TGCAGTTACCAGGACAGGGCCCATAATTCACCCCTCCACTTT
TRBV7-2	.	.	TRBJ1-1	CASSLARTENTEAFF	TGTGCCAGCAGCTTAGCGAGGACAGAGAACACTGAAGCTTTCTTT
TRBV5-5	few	.	TRBJ2-3	CASSGGEPGGTDTQYF	TGTGCCAGCAGTGGGGGGGAGCCAGGGGGCACAGATACGCAGTATTTT
TRBV7-2	few	TRBD2	TRBJ2-5	CASSAPGGGAETQYF	TGTGCCAGCAGCGCTCCTGGCGGGGGGGCGGAGACCCAGTACTTC
TRBV11-2	few	TRBD1	TRBJ1-2	CASSYIGQGGYTF	TGTGCCAGCAGCTACATCGGACAGGGTGGCTACACCTTC
TRBV12-3/TRBV12-4	many	TRBD1	TRBJ1-2	CASMGIGTGGNYGYTF	TGTGCCAGCATGGGGATTGGGACAGGGGGCAACTATGGCTACACCTTC
TRBV2	few	.	TRBJ2-3	CASSAAGITDTQYF	TGTGCCAGCAGTGCGGCAGGGATCACAGATACGCAGTATTTT
TRBV6-6	.	.	TRBJ2-1	CASSLLPGTDNEQFF	TGTGCCAGCAGCCTCCTCCCGGGGACGGACAATGAGCAGTTCTTC
TRBV7-6	few	TRBD2	TRBJ2-5	CASSSLPPGLAQETQYF	TGTGCCAGCAGCTCCCTTCCTCCGGGACTAGCACAAGAGACCCAGTACTTC
TRBV4-1	.	TRBD1	TRBJ2-1	CASSQDRQGSEQFF	TGCGCCAGCAGCCAGGATAGACAGGGTAGTGAGCAGTTCTTC
TRBV27	.	TRBD1	TRBJ2-5	CASSSDRAIQETQYF	TGTGCCAGCAGTAGCGACAGGGCTATTCAAGAGACCCAGTACTTC
TRBV7-6	.	.	TRBJ2-2	CASSGVTGELFF	TGTGCCAGCAGCGGGGTCACCGGGGAGCTGTTTTTT
TRBV7-4	once	.	TRBJ2-7	CASSPQGGGYEQYF	TGTGCCAGCAGCCCTCAGGGGGGGGGCTACGAGCAGTACTTC
TRBV12-3/TRBV12-4	.	TRBD2	TRBJ2-3	CASSSGGMADTQYF	TGTGCCAGCAGTAGCGGGGGGATGGCAGATACGCAGTATTTT
TRBV5-6	.	.	TRBJ2-2	CASNPMSGAGELFF	TGTGCCAGCAACCCAATGTCAGGGGCCGGGGAGCTGTTTTTT
TRBV27	few	TRBD1	TRBJ2-5	CASGLPGQGAETQYF	TGTGCCAGCGGACTTCCGGGACAGGGCGCAGAGACCCAGTACTTC
TRBV7-2	many	TRBD2	TRBJ2-1	CASSPRTSGGALNSYNEQFF	TGTGCCAGCAGCCCAAGGACTAGCGGGGGGGCTTTGAACTCCTACAATGAGCAGTTCTTC
TRBV6-5	few	.	TRBJ1-1	CASSFLTPSGNTEAFF	TGTGCCAGCAGCTTCTTGACCCCATCCGGGAACACTGAAGCTTTCTTT
TRBV19	.	.	TRBJ1-1	CASSIINTEAFF	TGTGCCAGTAGTATTATAAACACTGAAGCTTTCTTT
TRBV4-2	.	.	TRBJ1-6	CASSQDQRVAGKQRNSPLHF	TGTGCCAGCAGCCAAGATCAGAGAGTGGCCGGGAAACAGAGGAATTCACCCCTCCACTTT
TRBV7-9	.	TRBD1	TRBJ1-5	CASSDGTGGNQPQHF	TGTGCCAGCAGCGACGGGACAGGCGGGAATCAGCCCCAGCATTTT
TRBV6-6	few	.	TRBJ2-5	CASCISETQYF	TGTGCCAGCTGTATCTCAGAGACCCAGTACTTC
TRBV27	.	.	TRBJ2-5	CASSLQGNQETQYF	TGTGCCAGCAGTTTACAGGGGAACCAAGAGACCCAGTACTTC
TRBV7-9	few	.	TRBJ1-4	CASSLVGTNEKLFF	TGTGCCAGCAGCTTAGTGGGGACTAATGAAAAACTGTTTTTT
TRBV6-1	few	.	TRBJ2-2	CASTTVGNTGELFF	TGTGCCAGCACGACAGTGGGGAACACCGGGGAGCTGTTTTTT
TRBV7-6	few	.	TRBJ2-2	CASRDTGTGELFF	TGTGCCAGCAGAGATACAGGGACCGGGGAGCTGTTTTTT
TRBV11-2	.	.	TRBJ2-5	CASSPRLKETQYF	TGTGCCAGCAGCCCCAGACTAAAAGAGACCCAGTACTTC
TRBV27	.	.	TRBJ2-3	CASSFQTSTDTQYF	TGTGCCAGCAGTTTCCAAACTAGCACAGATACGCAGTATTTT
TRBV27	few	.	TRBJ1-1	CASSLGIEGTEAFF	TGTGCCAGCAGTTTAGGAATTGAAGGAACTGAAGCTTTCTTT
TRBV24-1	.	TRBD2	TRBJ2-3	CATSVGTSGVSPRSTDTQYF	TGTGCCACCAGTGTTGGGACTAGCGGCGTGTCACCCCGTAGCACAGATACGCAGTATTTT
TRBV27	many	TRBD1	TRBJ1-5	CASSFGGTGWQPQHF	TGTGCCAGCAGCTTCGGAGGGACAGGATGGCAGCCCCAGCATTTT
TRBV25-1	few	.	TRBJ1-6	CASGQSPLHF	TGTGCGTCTGGCCAATCACCCCTCCACTTT
TRBV25-1	few	TRBD1	TRBJ2-2	CASSPLEQGVYGELFF	TGTGCCAGCAGTCCATTGGAACAGGGGGTCTACGGGGAGCTGTTTTTT
TRBV6-1	.	TRBD1	TRBJ1-5	CASSYDRGSNQPQHF	TGTGCCAGCAGTTATGACAGGGGCTCTAATCAGCCCCAGCATTTT
TRBV7-6	many	TRBD1	TRBJ1-4	CASSHDRAGGRSEKLFF	TGTGCCAGCAGCCACGACAGGGCGGGGGGGCGTAGTGAAAAACTGTTTTTT
TRBV7-6	.	.	TRBJ2-4	CASSRGLNIQYF	TGTGCTAGCAGCCGGGGCCTGAACATTCAGTACTTC
TRBV27	.	.	TRBJ1-5	CASSPGAERWAQHF	TGTGCCAGCAGTCCAGGGGCAGAGCGTTGGGCCCAGCATTTT
TRBV28	.	TRBD1	TRBJ2-3	CASSNRTGGSRDTQYF	TGTGCCAGCAGTAACCGGACAGGGGGCTCAAGAGATACGCAGTATTTT
TRBV19	.	.	TRBJ1-3	CASSIYASSGNTIYF	TGTGCCAGTAGTATTTACGCCAGCTCTGGAAACACCATATATTTT
TRBV7-2	many	.	TRBJ1-1	CASSLVEAIPSPNTEAFF	TGTGCCAGCAGCTTAGTTGAAGCTATCCCCAGTCCGAACACTGAAGCTTTCTTT
TRBV27	.	TRBD1	TRBJ1-4	CASRQRTGRSNEKLFF	TGTGCCAGCAGACAACGGACAGGGCGCAGTAATGAAAAACTGTTTTTT
TRBV4-1	.	TRBD1	TRBJ1-1	CASSHLRQGYTEAFF	TGCGCCAGCAGCCATTTAAGACAGGGGTACACTGAAGCTTTCTTT
TRBV29-1	.	TRBD1	TRBJ2-1	CSVRTGREEQFF	TGCAGCGTGCGGACAGGGCGAGAGGAGCAGTTCTTC
TRBV7-6	many	.	TRBJ2-3	CASSLRDHTQYF	TGTGCCAGCAGCCTACGGGACCATACGCAGTATTTT
TRBV7-6	.	TRBD2	TRBJ2-3	CASSLAAFSGGAEDTQYF	TGTGCCAGCAGCTTAGCCGCCTTTAGCGGGGGGGCGGAAGATACGCAGTATTTT
TRBV10-2	.	.	TRBJ2-2	CASGTLSNTGELFF	TGCGCCAGCGGGACCCTATCCAACACCGGGGAGCTGTTTTTT
TRBV18	.	.	TRBJ2-5	CASSPSRGRSETQYF	TGTGCCAGCTCACCAAGCCGGGGGAGGTCAGAGACCCAGTACTTC
TRBV5-5	many	TRBD1	TRBJ1-4	CASSLALQGALPKGEKLFF	TGTGCCAGCAGCTTGGCTCTTCAGGGGGCGCTCCCCAAAGGTGAAAAACTGTTTTTT
TRBV7-9	few	.	TRBJ1-5	CASSRGQLSNQPQHF	TGTGCCAGCAGCCGAGGACAGCTTAGCAATCAGCCCCAGCATTTT
TRBV7-9	.	.	TRBJ1-1	CASATGGGTEAFF	TGTGCCAGCGCAACCGGGGGAGGCACTGAAGCTTTCTTT
TRBV12-3/TRBV12-4	.	.	TRBJ2-7	CASSPMDLYEQYF	TGTGCCAGCAGCCCCATGGATCTCTACGAGCAGTACTTC
TRBV7-9	.	.	TRBJ2-7	CASSSPPKGGVYEQYF	TGTGCCAGCAGCTCCCCCCCCAAGGGGGGCGTTTACGAGCAGTACTTC